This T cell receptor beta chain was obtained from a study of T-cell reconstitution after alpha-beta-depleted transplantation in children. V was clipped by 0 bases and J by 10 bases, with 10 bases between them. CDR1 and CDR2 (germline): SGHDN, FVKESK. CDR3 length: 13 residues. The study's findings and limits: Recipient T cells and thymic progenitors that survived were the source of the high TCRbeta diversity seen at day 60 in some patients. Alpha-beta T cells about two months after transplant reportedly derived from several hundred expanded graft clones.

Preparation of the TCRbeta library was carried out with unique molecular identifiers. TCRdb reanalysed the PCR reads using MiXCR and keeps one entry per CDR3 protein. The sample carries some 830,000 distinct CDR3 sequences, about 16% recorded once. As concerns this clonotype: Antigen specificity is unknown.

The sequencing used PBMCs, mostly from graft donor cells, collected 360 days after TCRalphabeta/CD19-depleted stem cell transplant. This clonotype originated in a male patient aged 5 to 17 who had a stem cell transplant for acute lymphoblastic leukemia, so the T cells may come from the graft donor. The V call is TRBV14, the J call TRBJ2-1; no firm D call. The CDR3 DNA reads TGTGCCAGCAGCCAAGAAGGGTTAGCAGAGCAGTTCTTC. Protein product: CASSQEGLAEQFF. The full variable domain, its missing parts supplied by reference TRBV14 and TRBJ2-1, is EAGVTQFPSHSVIEKGQTVTLRCDPISGHDNLYWYRRVMGKEIKFLLHFVKESKQDESGMPNNRFLAERTGGTYSTLKVQPAELEDSGVYFCASSQEGLAEQFFGPGTRLTVL.